These T cell receptor beta chains were read from a single sample in a study of blood T cell repertoires in COVID-19. Clones were sequenced by immunoSEQ multiplex PCR, and TCRdb holds only the in-frame ones, with some missing. The table records 150,000 to 200,000 clones, roughly 88% of them present only once. The sample was PBMCs or T cells enriched from blood (not recorded which). These receptors all come from an older woman who had recovered from COVID-19. CDR3s include the opening cysteine and the closing phenylalanine or tryptophan. The D gene is left open where the match is weak. Clone size is shown for a subset of rows, as once, few, many or a class of expanded clone.

TRBJ1-2,.,few,TRBV7-8,CASSLESRNYGYTF,TGTGCCAGCAGCTTGGAGTCCAGAAACTATGGCTACACCTTC
TRBJ2-7,.,.,TRBV14,CASSRGWVRGRSGHLSHEQYF,TGTGCCAGCAGCCGCGGATGGGTAAGGGGTAGATCGGGACACCTCTCCCACGAGCAGTACTTC
TRBJ1-4,.,.,TRBV7-9,CASSLVTGNEKLFF,TGTGCCAGCAGCTTAGTAACAGGGAATGAAAAACTGTTTTTT
TRBJ2-7,.,few,TRBV5-1,CASSSAMRTASYEQYF,TGCGCCAGCAGCTCTGCAATGAGGACAGCTTCCTACGAGCAGTACTTC
TRBJ2-7,TRBD1,.,TRBV4-2,CASSHNTGGSYEQYF,TGTGCCAGCAGCCACAATACAGGGGGTTCCTACGAGCAGTACTTC
TRBJ2-2,.,.,TRBV5-1,CASSLAGPGSPNTGELFF,TGCGCCAGCAGCTTGGCCGGCCCGGGGTCCCCGAACACCGGGGAGCTGTTTTTT
TRBJ1-2,.,once,TRBV6-5,CASSYSGGQGYTF,TGTGCCAGCAGTTACTCCGGGGGGCAAGGCTACACCTTC
TRBJ2-2,.,.,TRBV12-5,CASGFWAGFTGELFF,TGTGCTAGTGGTTTCTGGGCAGGGTTCACCGGGGAGCTGTTTTTT
TRBJ1-2,TRBD1,.,TRBV29-1,CSVSDRDYGYTF,TGCAGCGTGTCCGACAGGGACTATGGCTACACCTTC
TRBJ2-7,.,.,TRBV5-1,CASSLPQGYEQYF,TGCGCCAGCAGCTTACCACAGGGTTACGAGCAGTACTTC
TRBJ1-1,.,.,TRBV20-1,CSASPGDTEAFF,TGCAGTGCTAGTCCAGGGGATACTGAAGCTTTCTTT
TRBJ1-2,.,.,TRBV5-8,CASSVRRDGYTF,TGTGCCAGCAGCGTGCGAAGAGATGGCTACACCTTC
TRBJ2-1,.,.,TRBV27,CASSLGHEQFF,TGTGCCAGCAGCCTTGGCCATGAGCAGTTCTTC
TRBJ1-1,.,.,TRBV18,CASSPAQGSLNTEAFF,TGTGCCAGCTCACCGGCACAGGGATCTCTGAACACTGAAGCTTTCTTT
TRBJ1-2,.,few,TRBV7-3,CASSLSGNGGYTF,TGTGCCAGCAGCTTATCAGGGAACGGCGGCTACACCTTC
TRBJ1-1,.,.,TRBV5-1,CASSLLGEAFF,TGCGCCAGCAGCTTGCTCGGTGAAGCTTTCTTT
TRBJ2-7,TRBD2,.,TRBV27,CASSLRLAGPYEQYF,TGTGCCAGCAGTTTAAGACTAGCGGGACCCTACGAGCAGTACTTC
TRBJ1-6,TRBD1,.,TRBV11-2,CASSTQTGLSNSPLHF,TGTGCCAGCAGCACCCAGACAGGGCTGTCGAATTCACCCCTCCACTTT
TRBJ2-3,TRBD2,.,TRBV10-2,CASSDLGLGTDTQYF,TGCGCCAGCAGTGACCTCGGACTAGGGACAGATACGCAGTATTTT
TRBJ1-4,TRBD1,.,TRBV5-4,CASSPGQGVSEKLFF,TGTGCCAGCAGCCCCGGACAGGGTGTATCTGAAAAACTGTTTTTT
TRBJ1-2,.,once,TRBV11-1,CASSLTPNSANYGYTF,TGTGCCAGCAGCTTAACGCCGAACTCCGCTAACTATGGCTACACCTTC
TRBJ2-1,.,.,TRBV12-3/TRBV12-4,CASSLSGGEQFF,TGTGCCAGCAGTTTGTCCGGCGGTGAGCAGTTCTTC
TRBJ2-7,TRBD1,.,TRBV15,CATSRDRQGGYYEQYF,TGTGCCACCAGCAGAGATCGACAGGGGGGATACTACGAGCAGTACTTC
TRBJ2-3,TRBD1,.,TRBV5-1,CASSFTGGTDTQYF,TGCGCCAGCAGCTTTACAGGGGGCACAGATACGCAGTATTTT
TRBJ1-5,.,.,TRBV30,CAWSAGGGGWSNQPQHF,TGTGCCTGGAGTGCGGGGGGCGGCGGGTGGTCCAATCAGCCCCAGCATTTT
TRBJ1-1,TRBD1,.,TRBV28,CASSLYGRGNPEEAFF,TGTGCCAGCAGTTTATATGGCAGGGGGAACCCCGAAGAAGCTTTCTTT
TRBJ1-6,.,.,TRBV5-4,CASSLDSNSPLHF,TGTGCCAGCAGCTTGGACAGCAATTCACCCCTCCACTTT
TRBJ1-5,TRBD1,few,TRBV5-6,CASSAGTDQPQHF,TGTGCCAGCAGCGCCGGGACAGATCAGCCCCAGCATTTT
TRBJ2-2,TRBD2,.,TRBV30,CAWSAGTREMGGELFF,TGTGCCTGGAGCGCCGGGACTAGGGAAATGGGCGGGGAGCTGTTTTTT
TRBJ2-7,.,many,TRBV28,CASETGLSYEQYF,TGTGCCAGCGAAACAGGGTTGTCGTACGAGCAGTACTTC
TRBJ1-6,TRBD1,.,TRBV20-1,CSASPDRVGANSPLHF,TGCAGTGCTAGTCCGGACAGGGTGGGAGCCAATTCACCCCTCCACTTT
TRBJ1-5,.,.,TRBV28,CASSIRTTGYQPQHF,TGTGCCAGCAGTATTCGGACCACAGGCTATCAGCCCCAGCATTTT
TRBJ2-7,.,.,TRBV9,CASSVDGGSLYEQYF,TGTGCCAGCAGCGTAGATGGGGGGTCCCTTTACGAGCAGTACTTC
TRBJ1-1,.,few,TRBV2,CASSIQGGLAEAFF,TGTGCCAGCAGTATACAGGGCGGTCTGGCTGAAGCTTTCTTT
TRBJ2-1,.,few,TRBV11-2,CASSQQGNEQFF,TGTGCCAGCAGCCAACAGGGTAATGAGCAGTTCTTC
TRBJ2-2,.,.,TRBV10-3,CAISEYTANTGELFF,TGTGCCATCAGTGAGTACACAGCGAACACCGGGGAGCTGTTTTTT
TRBJ2-6,TRBD2,once,TRBV4-1,CASSQVGLADLSGANVLTF,TGCGCCAGCAGCCAAGTGGGACTAGCGGACCTATCGGGGGCCAACGTCCTGACTTTC
TRBJ2-5,TRBD1,.,TRBV28,CASRPPGTGGTQYF,TGTGCCAGCAGGCCCCCAGGGACAGGGGGGACCCAGTACTTC
TRBJ2-1,TRBD2,.,TRBV5-1,CATARTSGSVDEQFF,TGCGCCACCGCCCGGACTAGCGGGAGCGTGGATGAGCAGTTCTTC
TRBJ1-2,TRBD1,.,TRBV27,CASSLYGTGNGYTF,TGTGCCAGCAGTTTATATGGGACAGGGAATGGCTACACCTTC
TRBJ2-1,.,.,TRBV6-4,CASPGQGVAGGFGEQFF,TGTGCCAGCCCGGGACAGGGGGTAGCGGGAGGGTTTGGTGAGCAGTTCTTC
TRBJ1-1,TRBD1,.,TRBV4-2,CASSRDLQGATEAFF,TGTGCCAGCAGCCGAGACCTACAGGGGGCCACTGAAGCTTTCTTT
TRBJ1-4,.,.,TRBV3-1/TRBV3-2,CASSHGRPEKLFF,TGTGCCAGCAGCCATGGCAGGCCGGAAAAACTGTTTTTT
TRBJ2-3,TRBD1,.,TRBV2,CASNPDRDSDTQYF,TGTGCCAGCAATCCGGACAGGGATTCAGATACGCAGTATTTT
TRBJ2-7,TRBD2,.,TRBV28,CASSSLGFLAGGQRYEQYF,TGTGCCAGCAGTTCTTTGGGGTTTTTGGCGGGAGGGCAAAGGTACGAGCAGTACTTC
TRBJ2-3,.,.,TRBV2,CASSDREADTQYF,TGTGCCAGCAGTGACAGGGAGGCAGATACGCAGTATTTT
TRBJ2-2,TRBD1,.,TRBV5-1,CASSITGVPNTGELFF,TGCGCCAGCAGCATAACAGGGGTCCCGAACACCGGGGAGCTGTTTTTT
TRBJ2-2,TRBD1,.,TRBV10-3,CAIRPGDRGNTGELFF,TGTGCCATCAGGCCGGGGGACAGGGGGAACACCGGGGAGCTGTTTTTT
TRBJ1-2,.,.,TRBV19,CASSIEYYGYTF,TGTGCCAGTAGTATAGAGTATTATGGCTACACCTTC
TRBJ2-1,TRBD2,.,TRBV11-1,CASSALAGAYNEQFF,TGTGCCAGCAGCGCCTTAGCGGGAGCCTACAATGAGCAGTTCTTC
TRBJ1-1,.,.,TRBV6-5,CASSYPGGAQAFF,TGTGCCAGCAGTTACCCAGGAGGCGCCCAAGCTTTCTTT
TRBJ1-1,TRBD1,once,TRBV4-1,CASSLFGQDTEAFF,TGCGCCAGCAGCCTTTTCGGACAGGACACTGAAGCTTTCTTT
TRBJ1-1,.,once,TRBV7-2,CASSSEGNTEAFF,TGTGCCAGCAGTTCGGAGGGCAACACTGAAGCTTTCTTT
TRBJ2-7,.,.,TRBV4-2,CASSNEGLPPYEQYF,TGTGCCAGCAGCAACGAAGGACTACCGCCCTACGAGCAGTACTTC
TRBJ2-7,.,.,TRBV18,CASSREQTYEQYF,TGTGCCAGCTCCCGGGAGCAGACCTACGAGCAGTACTTC